A selection of T cell receptor beta chains follows, all from one sample in a study of T-cell reconstitution after alpha-beta-depleted transplantation in children. TCRdb re-called the PCR reads with MiXCR, one entry per CDR3 protein. The data hold 540,000 or so distinct CDR3 sequences, with 23% observed a single time. This sample comprised PBMCs, mostly from graft donor cells, obtained 360 days after TCRalphabeta/CD19-depleted stem cell transplant. These TCRs come from a boy less than two years old who had a stem cell transplant for acute myeloid leukemia, so the T cells may come from the graft donor. The CDR3 runs from the conserved cysteine through the conserved F or W. D genes are given only for firm matches. Sizes are listed as once, few, many, or a class for an expanded clone.

length | J | size | D | V | DNA | CDR3
15 | TRBJ2-2 | many | . | TRBV6-6 | TGTGCCAGCAGTTACGTGGGGGGGGCCACCGGGGAGCTGTTTTTT | CASSYVGGATGELFF
10 | TRBJ1-1 | many | . | TRBV6-6 | TGTGCCAGCAGTTTCGGGGAAGCTTTCTTT | CASSFGEAFF
15 | TRBJ1-5 | many | . | TRBV5-1 | TGCGCCAGCAGCTTGGGAGGGGGGCTAGGTCAGCCCCAGCATTTT | CASSLGGGLGQPQHF
16 | TRBJ2-3 | many | TRBD1 | TRBV7-2 | TGTGCCAGCAGCTTCCTTTCGGACAGGTCGTTAGATACGCAGTATTTT | CASSFLSDRSLDTQYF
16 | TRBJ2-1 | many | . | TRBV12-3/TRBV12-4 | TGTGCCAGCAGTTTGAGACCGGGGCCTAAATACAATGAGCAGTTCTTC | CASSLRPGPKYNEQFF
12 | TRBJ2-1 | few | . | TRBV6-1 | TGTGCCAGCAGTGAAATTGGCAGGTGGGAGTTCTTC | CASSEIGRWEFF
15 | TRBJ2-7 | once | TRBD2 | TRBV7-8 | TGTGCCAGCAGCTCCGGGGGGGCTGGGACGTACGAGCAGTACTTC | CASSSGGAGTYEQYF
15 | TRBJ2-2 | many | TRBD2 | TRBV20-1 | TGCAGTGCTAGAGATCGACAGCGGGGGACCGGGGAGCTGTTTTTT | CSARDRQRGTGELFF
11 | TRBJ2-3 | many | . | TRBV10-3 | TGTGCCATCAGTAACACAGATACGCAGTATTTT | CAISNTDTQYF
13 | TRBJ2-7 | few | . | TRBV20-1 | TGCAGTGCTAGAGTACAGTGGTCCTACGAGCAGTACTTC | CSARVQWSYEQYF
15 | TRBJ2-1 | few | TRBD2 | TRBV12-3/TRBV12-4 | TGTGCCAGCAGTTCCCTCCCCCGGGGGGTCAATGAGCAGTTCTTC | CASSSLPRGVNEQFF
18 | TRBJ2-1 | many | . | TRBV20-1 | TGCAGTGCTAGAGAAGGGAAGGCTCTAGCGCCTTCCTACAATGAGCAGTTCTTC | CSAREGKALAPSYNEQFF
18 | TRBJ1-1 | many | TRBD1 | TRBV29-1 | TGCAGCGTTGAAGATTACGACAGGGGGAGCCTACTGAACACTGAAGCTTTCTTT | CSVEDYDRGSLLNTEAFF